This record covers a single T cell receptor (beta chain). CDR3 size: 14 residues. V lost 7 bases, J lost 2 bases, and 15 bases lay in between. MiXCR, applied by TCRdb to the 5' RACE reads, yields one record per CDR3 protein. Found here are 68,000 or so distinct CDR3 sequences, roughly a tenth of them singletons; the top ten hold 6.4%. The data were obtained in a study of early T cells in non-severe SARS-CoV-2 infection. The receptor's source is an adult who was a healthcare worker with PCR-confirmed SARS-CoV-2 infection or an uninfected control (not recorded which). Sequenced sample: whole blood. The chain links TRBV12-3 or TRBV12-4 to TRBJ2-7, with D perhaps TRBD2 (6 bases). This CDR3 is CASTERLGTYEQYF. CDR3 in DNA: TGTGCCAGCACCGAGAGACTAGGAACCTACGAGCAGTACTTC.